The clone carrying this T cell receptor (beta chain) appeared many times. The target antigen is unknown. The data derive from a study of regulatory T cells in long-lasting Graves disease. Combining iRepertoire HTBI primers with Arm-PCR of CDR3 regions, the authors built TCR beta libraries. TCRdb reanalysed the multiplex PCR reads using MiXCR and keeps one entry per CDR3 protein. The sample contains 350,000 to 450,000 distinct CDR3 sequences, 12% of which appear only once. Overall study results and limits: TCR diversity in persistent Graves' patients was below that of newly diagnosed ones.

The time point was: newly diagnosed GD, antithyroid drugs for less than 3 months. RNA isolated from PBMCs was used to make the TCR library. These records were also assigned to another study, of T cells in Graves' hyperthyroidism and ophthalmopathy.

Sequencing used peripheral blood mononuclear cells (PBMCs), obtained at new diagnosis, from a patient treated with antithyroid drugs. This receptor was identified in a woman in her late teens or twenties with Graves disease.

DNA of the CDR3: TGTGCCAGCAGTTACGCTGGGGGCACCGGGGAGCTGTTTTTT. Translating gives CASSYAGGTGELFF. This chain uses TRBV6-5 with TRBJ2-2; D possibly matches TRBD1 or TRBD2 (5 bases each). The ends were cut back, 2 bases at V and 4 bases at J, with 8 bases in the middle. The CDR3 covers 14 residues. Germline CDR1 reads MNHEY; CDR2 reads SVGAGI.